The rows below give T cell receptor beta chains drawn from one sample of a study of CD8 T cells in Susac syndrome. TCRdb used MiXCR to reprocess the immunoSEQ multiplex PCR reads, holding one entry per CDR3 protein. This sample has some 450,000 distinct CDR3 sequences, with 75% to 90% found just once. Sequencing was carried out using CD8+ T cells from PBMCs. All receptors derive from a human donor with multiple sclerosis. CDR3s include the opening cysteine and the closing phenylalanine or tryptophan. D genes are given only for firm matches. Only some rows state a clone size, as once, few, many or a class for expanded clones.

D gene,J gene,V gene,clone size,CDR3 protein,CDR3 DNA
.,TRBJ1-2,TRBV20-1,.,CSAPLSGYTF,TGCAGTGCTCCCCTCAGTGGCTACACCTTC
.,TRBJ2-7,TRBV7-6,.,CASSLSPGTEQYF,TGTGCCAGCAGCTTAAGCCCAGGAACCGAGCAGTACTTC
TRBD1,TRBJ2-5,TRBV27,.,CASSLYNLRQGEETQYF,TGTGCCAGCAGTTTATACAACCTAAGACAGGGGGAAGAGACCCAGTACTTC
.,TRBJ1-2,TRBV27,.,CASSTYRDIANYGYTF,TGTGCCAGCAGTACATACCGGGACATTGCTAACTATGGCTACACCTTC
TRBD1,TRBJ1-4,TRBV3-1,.,CASSQGQGWEKLFF,TGTGCCAGCAGCCAAGGACAGGGATGGGAAAAACTGTTTTTT
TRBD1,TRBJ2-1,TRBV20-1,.,CSARDSGGVYNEQFF,TGCAGTGCTAGAGACTCAGGGGGAGTATACAATGAGCAGTTCTTC
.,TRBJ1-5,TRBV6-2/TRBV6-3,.,CASSYPPGDLSSQPQHF,TGTGCCAGCAGTTACCCCCCAGGGGATTTAAGCAGTCAGCCCCAGCATTTT
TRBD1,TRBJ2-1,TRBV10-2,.,CASSTDREVGNEQFF,TGCGCCAGCAGTACGGACAGGGAAGTTGGGAATGAGCAGTTCTTC
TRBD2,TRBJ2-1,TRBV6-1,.,CASRSLAGGPYNEQFF,TGTGCCAGCAGATCCCTAGCGGGAGGCCCCTACAATGAGCAGTTCTTC
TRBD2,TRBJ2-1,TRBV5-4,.,CASSLDSGSGNEQFF,TGTGCCAGCAGCTTGGATAGCGGGAGTGGAAATGAGCAGTTCTTC
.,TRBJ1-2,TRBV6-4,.,CASSDRNYGYTF,TGTGCCAGCAGTGACAGGAACTATGGCTACACCTTC
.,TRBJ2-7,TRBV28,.,CASSDLWTEAYEQYF,TGTGCCAGCAGCGATCTTTGGACAGAAGCCTACGAGCAGTACTTC
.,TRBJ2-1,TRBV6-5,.,CASSCFPGERCNNEQFF,TGTGCCAGCAGTTGTTTCCCAGGGGAGAGGTGTAACAATGAGCAGTTCTTC
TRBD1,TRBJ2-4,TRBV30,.,CAWSEGTGLNIQYF,TGTGCCTGGAGTGAGGGGACAGGGTTAAACATTCAGTACTTC
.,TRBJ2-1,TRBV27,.,CASSRGGGWNEQFF,TGTGCCAGCAGTAGAGGGGGGGGGTGGAATGAGCAGTTCTTC
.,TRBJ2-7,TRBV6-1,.,CASFNGYEQYF,TGTGCCAGCTTCAACGGCTACGAGCAGTACTTC
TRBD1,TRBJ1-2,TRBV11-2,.,CASSFTGDDYGYTF,TGTGCCAGCAGCTTCACAGGGGACGACTATGGCTACACCTTC
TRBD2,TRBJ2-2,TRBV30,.,CAWRAGELTGELFF,TGTGCCTGGAGGGCGGGAGAACTCACCGGGGAGCTGTTTTTT
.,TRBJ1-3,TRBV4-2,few,CASSQEAGSSGNTIYF,TGTGCCAGCAGCCAAGAAGCAGGGAGCTCTGGAAACACCATATATTTT
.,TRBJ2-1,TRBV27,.,CASSLAGIGEQFF,TGTGCCAGCAGTTTAGCCGGAATAGGAGAGCAGTTCTTC
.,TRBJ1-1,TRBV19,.,CASSIGGANTEAFF,TGTGCCAGTAGTATTGGGGGAGCGAACACTGAAGCTTTCTTT
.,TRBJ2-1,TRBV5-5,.,CASSLDPSSYNEQFF,TGTGCCAGCAGTCTTGACCCGAGCTCCTACAATGAGCAGTTCTTC
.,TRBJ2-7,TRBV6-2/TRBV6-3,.,CASSYEQYEQYF,TGTGCCAGCAGTTATGAACAGTACGAGCAGTACTTC
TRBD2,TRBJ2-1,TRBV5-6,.,CASSPPGLAGSWGPHNEQFF,TGTGCCAGCAGCCCTCCGGGACTAGCGGGAAGTTGGGGGCCTCACAATGAGCAGTTCTTC
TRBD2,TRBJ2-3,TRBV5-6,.,CASGLAASTDTQYF,TGTGCCAGTGGACTAGCGGCGAGCACAGATACGCAGTATTTT
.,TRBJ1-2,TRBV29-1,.,CSAGSGGVSRLDGYTF,TGCAGCGCTGGGTCGGGCGGTGTTAGTCGATTGGATGGCTACACCTTC
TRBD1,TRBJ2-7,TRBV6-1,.,CASSEFGEGTGVPYEQYF,TGTGCCAGCAGTGAATTCGGAGAGGGGACAGGGGTTCCCTACGAGCAGTACTTC
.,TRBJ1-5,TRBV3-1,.,CASSQGGTIQPQHF,TGTGCCAGCAGCCAAGGAGGCACCATCCAGCCCCAGCATTTT
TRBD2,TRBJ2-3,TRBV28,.,CASSTLIAGGLTDTQYF,TGTGCCAGCAGTACCTTAATAGCGGGAGGGCTCACAGATACGCAGTATTTT
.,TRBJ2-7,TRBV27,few,CASSFGRVYEQYF,TGTGCCAGCAGTTTCGGCAGGGTTTACGAGCAGTACTTC
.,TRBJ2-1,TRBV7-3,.,CASRLDSSFSNEQFF,TGTGCCAGCAGGTTAGACAGCTCCTTCTCCAATGAGCAGTTCTTC
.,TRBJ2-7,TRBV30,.,CAWSVLGSSYEQYF,TGTGCCTGGAGTGTACTTGGGTCCTCCTACGAGCAGTACTTC
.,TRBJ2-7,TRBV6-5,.,CASSYRNRSYEQYF,TGTGCCAGCAGTTACCGGAACAGATCCTACGAGCAGTACTTC
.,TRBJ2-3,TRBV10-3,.,CAISDRLASTDTQYF,TGTGCCATCAGTGACCGACTGGCTAGCACAGATACGCAGTATTTT
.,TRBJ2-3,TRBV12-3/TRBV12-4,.,CASSLHGSPDTQYF,TGTGCCAGCAGTTTGCACGGATCCCCAGATACGCAGTATTTT
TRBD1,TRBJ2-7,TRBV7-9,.,CASRSGQFENYEQYF,TGTGCCAGCAGGTCGGGACAGTTCGAGAACTACGAGCAGTACTTC
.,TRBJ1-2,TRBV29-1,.,CSVEDADFYGYTF,TGCAGCGTTGAGGATGCGGACTTCTATGGCTACACCTTC
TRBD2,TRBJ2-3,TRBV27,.,CASSLLGRADTQYF,TGTGCCAGCAGTTTACTTGGGAGGGCAGATACGCAGTATTTT
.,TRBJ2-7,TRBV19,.,CASSTLDRSYEQYF,TGTGCCAGTAGTACCCTTGACAGGAGCTACGAGCAGTACTTC
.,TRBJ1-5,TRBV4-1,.,CASSQVLQLANQPQHF,TGCGCCAGCAGCCAAGTTCTACAATTGGCGAATCAGCCCCAGCATTTT
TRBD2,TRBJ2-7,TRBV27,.,CASSPGLGLLEQYF,TGTGCCAGCAGTCCGGGACTAGGGCTTCTGGAGCAGTACTTC
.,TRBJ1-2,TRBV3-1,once,CASSQDRAVANYGYTF,TGTGCCAGCAGCCAAGATAGGGCGGTAGCTAACTATGGCTACACCTTC
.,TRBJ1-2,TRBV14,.,CASSRAAGASYGYTF,TGTGCCAGCAGCCGAGCGGCAGGCGCTAGCTATGGCTACACCTTC
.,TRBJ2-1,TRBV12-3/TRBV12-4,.,CASKPPGPRYGEQFF,TGTGCCAGCAAACCCCCGGGACCCCGTTACGGTGAGCAGTTCTTC
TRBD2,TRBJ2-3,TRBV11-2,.,CASSLVSSGGSRPDTQYF,TGTGCCAGCAGCTTAGTGTCTAGCGGGGGGTCTCGTCCAGATACGCAGTATTTT
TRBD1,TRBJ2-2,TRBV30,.,CAWSGGTGHTGELFF,TGTGCCTGGAGTGGGGGGACAGGGCACACCGGGGAGCTGTTTTTT
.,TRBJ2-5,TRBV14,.,CASSQETVHQETQYF,TGTGCCAGCAGCCAAGAGACAGTCCACCAAGAGACCCAGTACTTC
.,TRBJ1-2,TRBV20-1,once,CSARIWERQDDNYGYTF,TGCAGTGCTAGGATATGGGAAAGACAGGATGATAACTATGGCTACACCTTC
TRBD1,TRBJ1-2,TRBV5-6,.,CASSLWTGNYGYTF,TGTGCCAGCAGCTTGTGGACAGGGAACTATGGCTACACCTTC
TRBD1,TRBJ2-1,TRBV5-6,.,CASSGQGGPVHNEQFF,TGTGCCAGCAGTGGACAGGGCGGTCCTGTCCACAATGAGCAGTTCTTC
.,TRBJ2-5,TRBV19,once,CASSPSPGDQETQYF,TGTGCCAGTAGTCCCTCCCCAGGGGACCAAGAGACCCAGTACTTC
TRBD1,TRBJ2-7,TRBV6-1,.,CASSYRDRDYEQYF,TGTGCCAGCAGCTACCGGGACAGGGACTACGAGCAGTACTTC
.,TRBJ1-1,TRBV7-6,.,CASSPGGALAFF,TGTGCCAGCAGCCCGGGAGGGGCGCTGGCTTTCTTT
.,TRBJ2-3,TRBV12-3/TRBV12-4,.,CASTPSGTDTQYF,TGTGCCAGCACCCCTTCGGGGACAGATACGCAGTATTTT
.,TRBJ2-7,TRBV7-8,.,CASSLAQAEDYYEQYF,TGTGCCAGCAGCTTAGCGCAAGCGGAGGATTACTACGAGCAGTACTTC
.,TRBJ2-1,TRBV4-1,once,CASSHLYDNEQFF,TGCGCCAGCAGCCACCTTTACGATAATGAGCAGTTCTTC
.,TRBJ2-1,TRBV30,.,CAWSVLHYNEQFF,TGTGCCTGGAGTGTACTTCACTACAATGAGCAGTTCTTC
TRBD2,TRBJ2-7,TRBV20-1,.,CSAIRLAGVSYEQYF,TGCAGTGCTATTAGGCTAGCGGGAGTCTCCTACGAGCAGTACTTC
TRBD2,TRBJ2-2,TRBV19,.,CASSIDYFMETSGRKANTGELFF,TGTGCCAGTAGTATCGACTACTTTATGGAGACTAGCGGGAGAAAGGCTAACACCGGGGAGCTGTTTTTT
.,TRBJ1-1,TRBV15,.,CATTDTGPKNTEAFF,TGTGCCACCACCGATACCGGACCGAAGAACACTGAAGCTTTCTTT